This T cell receptor beta chain was captured in a study of blood T cell repertoires in COVID-19 (TCRdb year 2020). Broadly, across the study: Collaborator samples came from the United States, Italy and Spain and covered acute and convalescent phases of COVID-19. The prospective study material was composed of cDNA or gDNA derived from T cells, B-cell-depleted T cells, or PBMCs. The dataset comprised deeply sampled blood TCRbeta repertoires from subjects exposed to, actively infected with, or recovered from COVID-19. A freely available public database, intended as a resource for researchers studying the immune response to SARS-CoV-2, is where the repertoires were released. The samples were drawn from the first 160 participants of the ongoing ImmuneRACE study and from some 1,300 subjects provided by 6 global collaborators. Nearly every sample came with metadata listing a de-identified subject ID, COVID-19 status, age in years and sex. HLA class I and class II types, where available, came from metadata supplied by the sample provider rather than from assay-based typing. Study-wide conclusions, independent of this receptor: The amount of clinical and demographic metadata varied by source and participant and was provided uncurated.

TCRbeta CDR3 regions were amplified from genomic DNA using the immunoSEQ Assay, a bias-controlled multiplex PCR. The authors' analysis ran thus. Nucleated cell counts per sample were estimated from amplification of reference gene primers within the assay. Sequence reads were collapsed and filtered to measure the absolute abundance of every unique TCRbeta CDR3 rearrangement. For each sample, productive Simpson clonality was calculated by taking the square root of Simpson's diversity index across productive rearrangements. Entries here come from immuneACCESS through TCRdb and include only in-frame sequences with V and J called. Some clones fail to appear in such tables; in the studies checked, an unresolved V gene covers under half of the shortfall, and the cause of the remainder is unknown. That table is the source of V, J and clone size, and D and trimming were worked out from the DNA. The sample table holds about 260,000 clones, of which around 87% were seen once. Of the sample, approximately 2.3% is held by the ten largest clones.

Each collaborating institution followed its own protocols to collect whole blood in K2EDTA tubes. For TCRbeta analysis, collaborator samples were shipped as frozen whole blood, as isolated PBMCs, or as DNA extracted from either sample type. To note about this clone: The antigen this receptor binds is unknown. No much larger clone exists at a distance of one base, and base qualities are not known.

Taken from cysteine to phenylalanine, the CDR3 has 13 residues. The DNA shown is the 39-base CDR3, in frame from base 1. The clonotype comes from a woman aged 50 to 60 with acute or convalescent COVID-19. This chain is built from TRBV21-1 and TRBJ1-5; the DNA was not used to check the table's D call, TRBD1. TRBV21-1 is shown as a pseudogene. Sequencing was done on a sample of peripheral blood. The nucleotide sequence is given as TGTAGCAACGGGACAGGGGTGATTCAGCCCCAGCATTTT. This gives the protein CSNGTGVIQPQHF.